The clone carrying this T cell receptor (beta chain) has only a few counts. No antigen is known for it. Using immunoSEQ multiplex PCR, the repertoire was profiled, and TCRdb retains in-frame clones only, with some absent. This table has about 41,000 clones, around 70% appearing once. The V and J ends lost 3 bases and 3 bases, in that order; junction bases with no gene match: 3. CDR3 length: 16 amino acids. CDR1 KGHDR and CDR2 SFDVKD come from the germline V gene. The source of the sample is a study of vaccination effects on CD4 cells after COVID-19. After expansion with viral peptide pools in the ViraFEST assay, antigen-specific CD4+ T cells were sequenced. When nine to ten days of culture had elapsed, CD4+ T cells were isolated. The study found no prior SARS-CoV-2 infection in the vaccine recipients, who tested negative for nucleocapsid antibodies. Researchers reported culturing 2.1 million or so PBMC in each well, adding around 9.6 IU/ml IL-2 and about 10 ug/ml peptides.

General observations from the study: Early post-infection timepoints were absent, and convalescent patients were few. Vaccine- and infection-induced clones showed marked clonal contraction late following vaccination.

The sequences come from CD4+ T cells from PBMCs cultured with HCoV-OC43 spike peptides, collected before COVID-19 vaccination. The subset was: HCoV-OC43 spike overlapping peptide pool stimulation. V gene TRBV24-1 combines with J gene TRBJ1-5, with TRBD1 matching over 11 bases. The TCR sequence derives from a human donor who received a COVID-19 vaccine. The CDR3 coding sequence is TGTGCCACCAGTGATCGGACAGGGGGCTTCAATCAGCCCCAGCATTTT. This sequence encodes CATSDRTGGFNQPQHF.